The 2 T cell receptor beta chains below come from one sample, sequenced in a study of graft-versus-host responses after intestinal transplantation. Assay: immunoSEQ multiplex PCR; the TCRdb copy retains only in-frame clones and omits some. Among approximately 85,000 clones listed, around 93% were seen once. Their cognate antigens are unknown. Material: unstimulated CD8+ T cells sorted from spleen or lymph node cells, obtained before transplant. The origin of the receptors is a human donor who was the organ donor for an intestinal transplant.

This clone was counted a single time. The rearrangement uses TRBV9 and TRBJ2-3; no definite D call. The CDR3 covers 15 residues. The germline V gene has CDR1 SGDLS and CDR2 YYNGEE. V lost 0 bases to trimming and J lost 0 bases, with 8 bases between them. The CDR3 DNA follows: TGTGCCAGCAGCGTAGATGGAACTAGCACAGATACGCAGTATTTT. Protein: CASSVDGTSTDTQYF. Together with reference TRBV9 and TRBJ2-3, the CDR3 gives the full variable domain: DSGVTQTPKHLITATGQRVTLRCSPRSGDLSVYWYQQSLDQGLQFLIQYYNGEERAKGNILERFSAQQFPDLHSELNLSSLELGDSALYFCASSVDGTSTDTQYFGPGTRLTVL.

CDR3 loop: CASSLGQYENTYGYTF. The CDR3 DNA reads as TGTGCCAGCAGCCTTGGACAGTATGAAAATACCTATGGCTACACCTTC. The chain links TRBV7-9 to TRBJ1-2; perhaps TRBD1 as D (6 bases). V shed 5 bases and J shed 4 bases, with 20 bases lying between them. The CDR3 sequence is 16 residues long. The germline V gene encodes CDR1 SEHNR and CDR2 FQNEAQ (reference sequence).